The clone carrying this T cell receptor beta chain has more than one count but fewer than ten. Antigen unknown. The sample originates from a study of T cells in Graves' hyperthyroidism and ophthalmopathy. Under 3 months was the duration of disease in ophthalmopathy patients, who also had a Clinical Activity Score of at least 3 and a NOSPECS grade of at least 4. Study-level findings and limits: A model using 13 V-J features told ophthalmopathy apart from stable hyperthyroidism.

Researchers took RNA transcripts and amplified the TCR beta CDR3 regions from them. Primed by the HTBI set, a first-round RT-PCR was run on the TCR CDR3. TCRdb recomputed calls from the multiplex PCR reads with MiXCR, one row per CDR3 protein. Of 250,000 to 400,000 distinct CDR3 sequences in the sample, around 13% were seen once. The sample taken for sequencing was blood. The sequence was collected from a woman aged 40 to 49 with Graves' ophthalmopathy.

CDR3 protein: CSIRLAGGPNTGELFF. The CDR3 DNA follows: TGCAGCATAAGACTAGCGGGGGGGCCTAACACCGGGGAGCTGTTTTTT. The rearrangement links TRBV29-1 to TRBJ2-2, with 14 nucleotides matching TRBD2. J gave up 2 bases and V 8 bases, and 7 bases lay outside the gene matches. Germline CDR1 and CDR2: SQVTM and ANQGSEA. The CDR3 runs to 16 residues.